One and the same sample provided the 28 T cell receptor beta chains below, sequenced in a study of T-cell reconstitution after alpha-beta-depleted transplantation in children. The TCRbeta library incorporated unique molecular identifiers. TCRdb called the PCR reads again in MiXCR, with one record for every CDR3 protein. The sample holds approximately 630,000 distinct CDR3 sequences; less than 15% are singletons and the top ten take 0.79%. Sequencing was performed on PBMCs, taken before TCRalphabeta/CD19-depleted stem cell transplant. These receptors were taken from a girl between 2 and 10 years old with congenital amegakaryocytic thrombocytopenia, due to receive a stem cell transplant.

V and J are TRBV25-1 and TRBJ2-1, with 8 bases that match TRBD2. V shed 2 bases, J shed 12 bases, and the junction held 3 bases outside the gene matches. CDR3 length equals 12 residues. The germline gives CDR1 MGHDK, CDR2 SYGVNS. The CDR3 nucleotides are TGTGCCAGCAGTGAAAGGGCGGGAGGGCAGTTCTTC. Translating gives CASSERAGGQFF.

The CDR3 region is CSARVGLAMADTQYF. For the CDR3, the DNA is TGCAGTGCCAGGGTTGGACTAGCAATGGCAGATACGCAGTATTTT. V usage is TRBV20-1 and J usage is TRBJ2-3; 8 nucleotides line up with TRBD2. Germline loops: CDR1 DFQATT, CDR2 SNEGSKA (reference sequence). V dropped 6 bases and J dropped 4; count of bases not matched to a gene: 12. CDR3 size: 15 residues.

The rearrangement links TRBV2 to TRBJ2-5, with D possibly being TRBD1 or TRBD2 (5 bases each). V shed 4 bases and J shed 5 bases, with 11 bases lying between them. The CDR3 is 13 residues long. Germline loops: CDR1 SNHLY, CDR2 FYNNEI. CDR3 coding DNA: TGTGCCAGCAGTGTTATCGGGGCCGAGACCCAGTACTTC. This encodes CASSVIGAETQYF.

This clonotype was seen a handful of times. The rearrangement links TRBV5-1 to TRBJ2-3; TRBD1 matches at 8 bases. V trimming: 3 bases; J trimming: 2 bases; junction bases outside the gene matches: 8. Per the germline V gene, CDR1 is SGHRS and CDR2 is YFSETQ. The CDR3 consists of 16 residues. The CDR3 coding sequence is TGCGCCAGCAGCTCCTTGCCGGGACAGGTCACAGATACGCAGTATTTT. It yields the protein CASSSLPGQVTDTQYF.

This clonotype was counted at least ten times. The chain employs TRBV20-1 and TRBJ2-7; D possibly corresponds to TRBD2 (6 bases). Germline V lookup: CDR1 DFQATT, CDR2 SNEGSKA (reference sequence). V lost 3 bases and J lost 5, with 14 bases in between. The CDR3 totals 13 residues. In DNA, the CDR3 is TGCAGTGCTAGCGGGAGATTTGACGACGAGCAGTACTTC. Its translation: CSASGRFDDEQYF.

This clonotype was found many times. The chain links TRBV10-3 to TRBJ2-2, with D unclear. Germline V lookup: CDR1 ENHRY, CDR2 SYGVKD. V lost 4 bases to trimming and J lost 6 bases, with 12 bases between them. There are 14 residues in the CDR3. The CDR3 here is CAISGMTTPGELFF. CDR3 bases: TGTGCCATCAGTGGTATGACAACCCCCGGGGAGCTGTTTTTT.

Many counts were recorded for this clonotype. The rearrangement joins TRBV6-2 or TRBV6-3 to TRBJ2-1; D unclear. The CDR3 has 16 residues. Trimming removed 4 bases from V and 7 bases from J, with 20 bases in between. Germline CDR1 MNHEY, CDR2 SVGEGT. The chain's CDR3 is CASSSHRLPGRNEQFF. DNA of the CDR3: TGTGCCAGCAGTTCCCATAGACTCCCCGGCCGTAATGAGCAGTTCTTC.

In this sample, this clonotype turned up many times. CDR3 coding DNA: TGTGCCAGCAGCCCCCTATTGGGACAGGTAGTCGCTGAGCAGTTCTTC. Its protein is CASSPLLGQVVAEQFF. V usage is TRBV12-3 or TRBV12-4 and J usage is TRBJ2-1; 8 bases align to TRBD1. J lost 9 bases, V lost 6 bases, and 16 bases had no gene match. The CDR3 runs 16 residues.

This clonotype came up a few times. V and J are TRBV12-3 or TRBV12-4 and TRBJ2-7; weak D call: TRBD2 (6 bases). The CDR3 loop spans 15 amino acids. V dropped 1 base and J dropped 2 bases, with 12 bases sitting between them. CDR3 DNA: TGTGCCAGCAGTTTAGGTCTAGCGAGAACCTACGAGCAGTACTTC. This translates into CASSLGLARTYEQYF.

This clonotype was counted between two and nine times. The chain couples TRBV27 to TRBJ2-3; TRBD2 agrees at 11 bases. The ends lost 7 bases at V and 4 bases at J; junction bases unmatched: 10. Germline CDR1 MNHEY, CDR2 SMNVEV (reference sequence). The CDR3 has 16 amino acids. Written as DNA, the CDR3 is TGTGCCAGCACACTCTTAGCGGGAGGGCCGGCAGATACGCAGTATTTT. This encodes CASTLLAGGPADTQYF.

This clonotype was seen at least ten times. This chain joins TRBV27 and TRBJ1-4, with D possibly matching TRBD1 (5 bases). Trimming shortened V by 3 bases and J by 7 bases, and 12 bases separated the two germline ends. The germline V gene encodes CDR1 MNHEY and CDR2 SMNVEV (reference sequence). The length of the CDR3 is 14 residues. The CDR3 DNA reads TGTGCCAGCAGTTTCATTGCAGGGACTGAAAAACTGTTTTTT. It is translated as CASSFIAGTEKLFF. The full variable domain, its missing parts supplied by reference TRBV27 and TRBJ1-4, is EAQVTQNPRYLITVTGKKLTVTCSQNMNHEYMSWYRQDPGLGLRQIYYSMNVEVTDKGDVPEGYKVSRKEKRNFPLILESPSPNQTSLYFCASSFIAGTEKLFFGSGTQLSVL.

This clonotype was seen a few times. The V gene is TRBV4-1, the J gene TRBJ1-4; 8 bases map to TRBD1. Germline CDR1 and CDR2: MGHRA and YSYEKL. The V gene end was trimmed by 4 bases and the J gene end by 0 bases; junction bases not matched to a gene: 7. This CDR3 has 17 amino acids. CDR3 amino acids: CASSPGQVTATNEKLFF. Written as DNA, the CDR3 is TGCGCCAGCAGCCCGGGACAGGTTACTGCAACTAATGAAAAACTGTTTTTT.

This clonotype was observed many times. The chain employs TRBV5-1 and TRBJ2-2; tentative D call: TRBD1 (5 bases). Germline V gene lookup returns CDR1 SGHRS and CDR2 YFSETQ. Trimming cost V 3 bases and J 7 bases, with 16 bases left between them. This CDR3 is 15 amino acids long. In nucleotides, the CDR3 is TGCGCCAGCAGCTCCACCTTCCAGGGCCTCGGGGAGCTGTTTTTT. As protein: CASSSTFQGLGELFF.

In its sample, this clonotype was seen a few times. This chain links TRBV30 with TRBJ2-5; the D is unclear. CDR1 is GTSNPN and CDR2 is SVGIG in the germline V gene (reference sequence). Trimming removed 4 bases from V and 6 bases from J, with 9 bases in between. CDR3 length equals 11 residues. The CDR3 DNA reads as TGTGCCTGGAAGGGTGCCCAGACCCAGTACTTC. This codes for CAWKGAQTQYF.

The chain carries TRBV7-9 and TRBJ2-7; D gene ambiguous. In germline, CDR1 is SEHNR, CDR2 FQNEAQ (reference sequence). The CDR3 totals 12 residues. V was pared by 6 bases and J by 6 bases, with 12 bases between. The CDR3 region is CASSHTGVEQYF. DNA for the CDR3: TGTGCCAGCAGTCACACTGGTGTCGAGCAGTACTTC.

Ten or more counts support this clonotype. The chain links TRBV10-3 to TRBJ2-3; 7 nucleotides align to TRBD2. CDR3 length: 15 residues. Losses at the gene ends were 3 bases for V and 8 bases for J; bases not matched to a gene: 11. The germline V gene has CDR1 ENHRY and CDR2 SYGVKD. The CDR3 sequence is CAISDLAALEGTQYF. The CDR3 DNA reads TGTGCCATCAGTGACCTAGCGGCGTTGGAGGGTACGCAGTATTTT.

In its sample, this clonotype was seen many times. The CDR3 does not end in the conserved phenylalanine or tryptophan, so this is likely a read error. This rearrangement joins TRBV5-1 to TRBJ2-5; D uncertain. Germline V gene sequence: CDR1 SGHRS, CDR2 YFSETQ. This CDR3 comprises 12 residues. Trimming cost V 0 bases and J 2 bases, with 2 bases left between them. CDR3 DNA sequence: TGCGCCAGCAGCTTGGGTCAAGAGACCCAGTACCTC. It encodes CASSLGQETQYL.

In this sample, this clonotype turned up a few times. V is TRBV7-3 and J is TRBJ2-4, with 13 bases matching TRBD2. Germline lookup yields CDR1 SGHTA and CDR2 FQGTGA. CDR3 size: 18 residues. V shed 3 bases and J 0 bases; nucleotides not matched to a gene: 5. The CDR3 here is CASSFRLAGGLAKNIQYF. The CDR3 DNA reads as TGTGCCAGCAGCTTCCGACTAGCGGGAGGTTTAGCCAAAAACATTCAGTACTTC.

This clonotype was counted between two and nine times. V and J are TRBV5-6 and TRBJ2-5, with TRBD2 matching 7 bases. The CDR3 length is 14 residues. J lost 2 bases, V lost 2 bases, and 3 bases had no gene match. The germline CDR1 and CDR2 sequences are SGHDT and YYEEEE. The CDR3 DNA sequence: TGTGCCAGCAGCTTAGCGGGAAAACAAGAGACCCAGTACTTC. Protein sequence: CASSLAGKQETQYF.

There are many counts of this clonotype. The chain is built from TRBV10-2 and TRBJ2-3, with D uncertain. V was shortened by 5 bases and J by 3 bases, with 6 bases between the two germline ends. Germline lookup yields CDR1 WSHSY and CDR2 SAAADI. The CDR3 is 12 residues long. CDR3 in amino acids: CASSITTDTQYF. CDR3 sequence (DNA): TGCGCCAGCAGTATAACAACAGATACGCAGTATTTT.

This chain connects TRBV12-3 or TRBV12-4 to TRBJ2-1; no clear D. The CDR3 totals 15 residues. Trimming shortened V by 7 bases and J by 0 bases, and 13 bases separated the two germline ends. The CDR3 reads CASNSIPSSYNEQFF. In DNA form, the CDR3 reads TGTGCCAGCAACTCGATCCCGAGCTCCTACAATGAGCAGTTCTTC.

This clonotype was counted between two and nine times. The chain links TRBV12-3 or TRBV12-4 to TRBJ2-7; D gene uncertain. The CDR3 loop spans 14 amino acids. Trimming pared 1 base from V and 2 bases from J, leaving 9 bases between. The CDR3 here is CASSLVGVTYEQYF. The CDR3 bases are TGTGCCAGCAGTTTAGTGGGTGTCACCTACGAGCAGTACTTC.

This clonotype has a count of ten or more. The rearrangement joins TRBV29-1 to TRBJ2-5, with 7 positions matching TRBD2. Trimming cost V 3 bases and J 2 bases; bases outside gene matches: 12. This CDR3 comprises 16 residues. The germline V gene encodes CDR1 SQVTM and CDR2 ANQGSEA. Here the CDR3 DNA reads TGCAGCGTTGAGTTGGCGGGAGTGTTCCCACAAGAGACCCAGTACTTC. Protein: CSVELAGVFPQETQYF.

The chain has TRBV3-1 and TRBJ2-1, with 11 positions matching TRBD2. The CDR3 consists of 16 residues. CDR1 is LGHDT, CDR2 YNNKEL, per germline (reference sequence). The ends lost 0 bases at V and 14 bases at J; junction bases unmatched: 12. The CDR3 DNA sequence: TGTGCCAGCAGCCAAGATTTGGGACTAGCGGTGGGGGAGGAGTTCTTC. This sequence encodes CASSQDLGLAVGEEFF.

This clonotype showed up just a few times. The chain recombines TRBV5-1 with TRBJ2-1; 11 nucleotides align to TRBD2. Losses at the gene ends were 2 bases for V and 7 bases for J; bases not matched to a gene: 11. Per germline, CDR1 SGHRS and CDR2 YFSETQ. The CDR3 is made up of 17 amino acids. The CDR3, as DNA: TGCGCCAGCAGCTTCGGGACTAGCGGAGCTCAGGGGAATGAGCAGTTCTTC. Translation gives CASSFGTSGAQGNEQFF.

There are a few counts of this clonotype. This rearrangement joins TRBV5-1 to TRBJ2-5; no firm D call. V was cut by 0 bases and J by 9 bases, with 18 bases left in between. There are 15 residues in the CDR3. CDR1 and CDR2 (germline): SGHRS, YFSETQ. CDR3 sequence (DNA): TGCGCCAGCAGCTTGGAGGCTAACGCCCCGGTGGCCCAGTACTTC. It encodes CASSLEANAPVAQYF.

This clonotype showed up many times. CDR3 loop: CASSYWGEYKNIQYF. CDR3 sequence (DNA): TGTGCCAGCAGCTATTGGGGGGAGTACAAAAACATTCAGTACTTC. The V gene is TRBV12-3 or TRBV12-4, the J gene TRBJ2-4; D is perhaps TRBD2 (6 bases). The ends were cut back, 6 bases at V and 3 bases at J, with 15 bases in the middle. CDR3 length: 15 amino acids.

The chain joins TRBV7-2 to TRBJ1-1; D possibly corresponds to TRBD1 (5 bases). Germline values: CDR1 SGHTA, CDR2 FQGNSA. The germline V and J ends were trimmed by 2 bases and 7 bases, with 8 bases remaining between them. The CDR3 runs to 12 residues. The CDR3 nucleotides are TGTGCCAGCAGCTTAATGGGGGGTGAAGCTTTCTTT. It specifies CASSLMGGEAFF.